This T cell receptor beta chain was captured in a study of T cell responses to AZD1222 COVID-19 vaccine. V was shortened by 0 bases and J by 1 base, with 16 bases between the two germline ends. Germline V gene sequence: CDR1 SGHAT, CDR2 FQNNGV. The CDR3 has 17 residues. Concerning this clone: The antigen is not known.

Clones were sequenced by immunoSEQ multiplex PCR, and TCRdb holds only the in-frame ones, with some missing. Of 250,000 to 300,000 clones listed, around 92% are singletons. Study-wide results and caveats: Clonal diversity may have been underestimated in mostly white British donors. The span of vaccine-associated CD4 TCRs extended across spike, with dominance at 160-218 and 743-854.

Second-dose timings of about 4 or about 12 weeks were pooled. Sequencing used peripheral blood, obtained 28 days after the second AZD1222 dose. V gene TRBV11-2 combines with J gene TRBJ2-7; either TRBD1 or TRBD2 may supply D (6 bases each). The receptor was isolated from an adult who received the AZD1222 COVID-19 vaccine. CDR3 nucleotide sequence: TGTGCCAGCAGCTTAGAGATCGGGGGCGCAGGTTCCTACGAGCAGTACTTC. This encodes CASSLEIGGAGSYEQYF.